Below are 16 T cell receptor beta chains sequenced from a single sample in a study of CD8+CD57+ T cells in acquired aplastic anemia. Genomic DNA templated the TCR beta VDJ and CDR3 profiling. TCRdb re-analysed the reads in MiXCR, keeping a single row per CDR3 protein. The data contain approximately 270,000 distinct CDR3 sequences, approximately 55% of them singletons. The sample consisted of sorted CD4+, CD8+, or CD8+CD57+ T cells (not recorded which) from PBMCs. The receptors were gathered from a human donor with severe aplastic anemia or a healthy control (not recorded which).

The CDR3 loop reads CASSESSSGASYEQYF. The CDR3 nucleotides read TGCGCCAGCAGTGAGTCGTCTAGCGGAGCGTCCTACGAGCAGTACTTC. The rearrangement links TRBV10-2 to TRBJ2-7; 7 bases are a match to TRBD2. CDR1 WSHSY and CDR2 SAAADI come from the germline V gene. CDR3 length: 16 amino acids. J lost 1 base, V lost 0 bases, and 6 bases had no gene match.

This clonotype was seen a handful of times. V is TRBV7-7 and J is TRBJ1-2, with TRBD1 matching over 7 bases. The CDR3 is made up of 17 amino acids. Germline-derived CDR1 and CDR2 are SSHAT and FNYEAQ (reference sequence). The V gene end was trimmed by 1 base and the J gene end by 5 bases; junction bases not matched to a gene: 13. CDR3 in amino acids: CASSLEEGGQRYYGYTF. DNA of the CDR3: TGTGCCAGCAGCTTAGAGGAAGGGGGACAGCGCTATTATGGCTACACCTTC.

Ten or more counts support this clonotype. This chain links TRBV2 with TRBJ2-1, with 10 bases that match TRBD2. V lost 5 bases and J lost 8; bases outside the gene matches: 12. The germline V gene has CDR1 SNHLY and CDR2 FYNNEI. CDR3 size: 16 residues. The CDR3 reads CASSYQSGGALDEQFF. The CDR3 DNA reads TGTGCCAGCAGTTATCAGAGCGGGGGGGCCCTAGATGAGCAGTTCTTC.

The J gene is TRBJ2-3, the V gene TRBV2; either TRBD1 or TRBD2 may supply D (5 bases each). Germline values: CDR1 SNHLY, CDR2 FYNNEI. The CDR3 is made up of 13 amino acids. Trimming took off 10 bases at V and 0 bases at J, with 11 bases between the two ends. CDR3 DNA: TGTGCCACCCGACAGCGGAGCACAGATACGCAGTATTTT. It codes for CATRQRSTDTQYF.

This clonotype was counted a single time. V gene TRBV10-1 combines with J gene TRBJ2-7; no firm D call. The V end lost 7 bases, the J end lost 5 bases, and 12 bases lay between the germline ends. This CDR3 has 12 residues. Germline CDR1 reads WNHNN; CDR2 reads SYGVQD (reference sequence). The CDR3 spells CASTVGFDEQYF. Written as DNA, the CDR3 is TGCGCCAGCACTGTGGGGTTCGACGAGCAGTACTTC.

Notes on this clonotype: A read error may be the cause here, since a much bigger clone is one base away. The chain couples TRBV7-2 to TRBJ2-7, with D possibly being TRBD1 or TRBD2 (6 bases each). The germline CDR1 and CDR2 sequences are SGHTA and FQGNSA. Deletions cut 11 bases from V and 6 bases from J, with 20 bases between. The CDR3 is 13 residues long. The CDR3 protein is CAWGWGVGAEQYF. The CDR3 coding sequence is TGTGCCTGGGGGTGGGGGGTGGGGGCCGAGCAGTACTTC. The entire variable domain, with the rest obtained from reference TRBV7-2 and TRBJ2-7, is as follows: GAGVSQSPSNKVTEKGKDVELRCDPISGHTALYWYRQSLGQGLEFLIYFQGNSAPDKSGLPSDRFSAERTGGSVSTLTIQRTQQEDSAVYLCAWGWGVGAEQYFGPGTRLTVT.

The chain employs TRBV7-9 and TRBJ2-1; 8 nucleotides match TRBD2. V was pared by 7 bases and J by 2 bases, with 10 bases of the junction left unmatched. The CDR3 consists of 16 residues. Germline-derived CDR1 and CDR2 are SEHNR and FQNEAQ (reference sequence). CDR3 coding DNA: TGTGCCAGCACCAAAGCCAGGACTAGCCCCTACAATGAGCAGTTCTTC. Amino acid sequence: CASTKARTSPYNEQFF.

This clonotype was seen only a few times. This chain connects TRBV7-9 to TRBJ1-6; D perhaps matches TRBD1 (6 bases). Trimming took off 5 bases at V and 10 bases at J, with 12 bases between the two ends. This CDR3 has 13 amino acids. From germline, CDR1 is SEHNR and CDR2 FQNEAQ (reference sequence). This CDR3 reads CASSPGGASPLHF. The CDR3 nucleotides read TGTGCCAGCAGCCCCGGGGGGGCCTCACCCCTCCACTTT.

The rearrangement links TRBV7-9 to TRBJ2-7, with D unresolved. There are 15 residues in the CDR3. Trimming shortened V by 1 base and J by 3 bases, and 13 bases separated the two germline ends. Germline V gives CDR1 SEHNR, CDR2 FQNEAQ (reference sequence). The chain's CDR3 is CASSLDGRYYYEQYF. The CDR3 nucleotides read TGTGCCAGCAGCTTAGACGGGCGCTACTACTACGAGCAGTACTTC.

This clonotype was counted at least ten times. This chain joins TRBV7-2 and TRBJ2-3; D is possibly TRBD2 (7 bases). Trimming removed 6 bases from V and 0 bases from J, with 13 bases in between. This CDR3 region has 15 residues. Germline V lookup: CDR1 SGHTA, CDR2 FQGNSA. The CDR3 DNA reads as TGTGCCAGCAGTCAGAGGGGGGGGAGCACAGATACGCAGTATTTT. This sequence encodes CASSQRGGSTDTQYF. Full variable domain (rest looked up from reference TRBV7-2 and TRBJ2-3): GAGVSQSPSNKVTEKGKDVELRCDPISGHTALYWYRQSLGQGLEFLIYFQGNSAPDKSGLPSDRFSAERTGGSVSTLTIQRTQQEDSAVYLCASSQRGGSTDTQYFGPGTRLTVL.

The chain has TRBV10-1 and TRBJ1-2; D is ambiguous. V was shortened by 8 bases and J by 8 bases, with 15 bases between the two germline ends. Per the germline V gene, CDR1 is WNHNN and CDR2 is SYGVQD (reference sequence). This CDR3 comprises 12 residues. DNA for the CDR3: TGCGCCAGCGCTCGGACTGGGCGGGGCTACACCTTC. This encodes CASARTGRGYTF.

This clonotype was observed at least ten times. The chain joins TRBV5-1 to TRBJ1-1, with no clear D. Germline CDR1 is SGHRS and CDR2 is YFSETQ. There are 14 residues in the CDR3. Trimming took 4 bases from V and 1 from J, leaving 11 bases between them. CDR3 sequence: CASSARPENTEAFF. CDR3 bases: TGCGCCAGCAGCGCCCGACCCGAGAACACTGAAGCTTTCTTT. Variable domain in full (rest from reference TRBV5-1 and TRBJ1-1): KAGVTQTPRYLIKTRGQQVTLSCSPISGHRSVSWYQQTPGQGLQFLFEYFSETQRNKGNFPGRFSGRQFSNSRSEMNVSTLELGDSALYLCASSARPENTEAFFGQGTRLTVV.

This clonotype occurred a few times. The J gene is TRBJ1-2, the V gene TRBV3-1, with D unresolved. Trimming took off 0 bases at V and 0 bases at J, with 11 bases between the two ends. This CDR3 spans 16 amino acids. Germline V gene lookup returns CDR1 LGHDT and CDR2 YNNKEL (reference sequence). CDR3 DNA: TGTGCCAGCAGCCAAGAGGGGAGCCGAGCTAACTATGGCTACACCTTC. Translating it yields CASSQEGSRANYGYTF.

This rearrangement joins TRBV11-1 to TRBJ2-7; perhaps TRBD2 as D (5 bases). Trimming left V 5 bases short and J 7 bases short, with 12 bases between. The V gene's germline CDR1 is SGHAT and CDR2 FQDESV (reference sequence). The CDR3 is made up of 12 amino acids. The CDR3 loop reads CASSLRDPEQYF. The CDR3 DNA reads as TGTGCCAGCAGCCTCCGGGATCCAGAGCAGTACTTC.

This clonotype occurred many times. The V and J genes are TRBV3-1 and TRBJ1-1, with TRBD1 matching 7 bases. CDR3 length: 14 amino acids. Germline V CDR1 and CDR2: LGHDT, YNNKEL (reference sequence). With V trimmed by 3 bases and J by 2 bases, 3 bases remained unmatched. This CDR3 is CASSHLGGNTEAFF. For the CDR3, the DNA is TGTGCCAGCAGCCATCTAGGGGGCAACACTGAAGCTTTCTTT.

The chain couples TRBV7-9 to TRBJ2-3; a weak D match, TRBD1 (5 bases). Germline V gene sequence: CDR1 SEHNR, CDR2 FQNEAQ (reference sequence). The V and J ends lost 4 bases and 4 bases respectively, with 18 bases between them. The CDR3 runs to 16 residues. The CDR3 coding sequence is TGTGCCAGCAGCTCTGGACCGACAGATTGGGCAGATACGCAGTATTTT. Amino acids: CASSSGPTDWADTQYF.